This record covers a single T cell receptor beta chain. TCR beta CDR3 region amplification was performed from RNA transcripts. During a first-round RT-PCR of the TCR CDR3, the HTBI primer set was used. TCRdb itself ran the multiplex PCR reads through MiXCR, one entry per CDR3 protein. The sample includes hundreds of thousands of distinct CDR3 sequences, under 15% of them seen just once. This specimen comes from a study of T cells in Graves' hyperthyroidism and ophthalmopathy. The TCR originated in a woman aged 40 to 49 with Graves' ophthalmopathy. The sequenced sample consisted of blood.

CDR3: CASSERQGANTIYF. The CDR3 bases are TGTGCCAGCAGTGAGAGACAGGGTGCAAACACCATATATTTT. V gene TRBV6-1 combines with J gene TRBJ1-3; TRBD1 agrees at 7 bases. This CDR3 spans 14 amino acids. The germline gives CDR1 MNHNS, CDR2 SASEGT. The ends lost 3 bases at V and 6 bases at J; junction bases unmatched: 5.